These 24 T cell receptor beta chains share one sample of origin, sequenced in a study of circulating CD8 cells and anti-PD-1 response in melanoma. Each library started from roughly 15 ng of total RNA using the QIAseq Immune Repertoire TCR panel. TCRdb re-called the reads with MiXCR, one entry per CDR3 protein. Of over 350 distinct CDR3 sequences listed, 6.2% are singletons. Live CD3+CD8+TCRalphabeta+ cells were sorted into four subsets by PD-1 and/or TIGIT. Specimen: CD8+ T cells from PBMCs, collected at baseline or after one month of anti-PD-1 therapy (not recorded which). These receptors all come from a human donor with melanoma.

In its sample, this clonotype ranks as large (0.1 to 1%). The chain has TRBV7-9 and TRBJ2-7, with 9 bases fitting TRBD1. Germline V gene data show CDR1 as SEHNR and CDR2 as FQNEAQ (reference sequence). The CDR3 extends over 15 amino acids. Losses at the gene ends were 7 bases for V and 3 bases for J; bases not matched to a gene: 10. The CDR3 DNA is TGTGCCAGCACGGACACCGGGACAGGGCACTACGAGCAGTACTTC. Amino acids: CASTDTGTGHYEQYF.

Sample share makes this clonotype large. The J gene is TRBJ1-2, the V gene TRBV5-4; D is unresolved. V lost 2 bases to trimming and J lost 2 bases, with 10 bases between them. Per the germline V gene, CDR1 is SGHNT and CDR2 is YYREEE (reference sequence). This CDR3 has 14 residues. CDR3: CASSFGARNYGYTF. In nucleotides, the CDR3 is TGTGCCAGCAGCTTCGGTGCCAGGAACTATGGCTACACCTTC.

This clonotype showed up just a few times. The chain recombines TRBV28 with TRBJ2-3; 8 bases are shared with TRBD2. J lost 2 bases, V lost 7 bases, and 5 bases had no gene match. The germline V gene encodes CDR1 MDHEN and CDR2 SYDVKM. The CDR3 has 14 amino acids. The CDR3 DNA reads TGTGCCAGCAAGGGCGGGGGGAACACAGATACGCAGTATTTT. Amino acid sequence: CASKGGGNTDTQYF.

This clonotype is large in the sample. The gene calls are TRBV7-3 and TRBJ2-3; D is unresolved. CDR1 and CDR2 from the germline V gene are SGHTA and FQGTGA. The CDR3 has 14 residues. Trimming pared 3 bases from V and 0 bases from J, leaving 7 bases between. The CDR3 here is CASSLVGSTDTQYF. The CDR3 DNA is TGTGCCAGCAGCTTGGTTGGGAGCACAGATACGCAGTATTTT.

In its sample, this clonotype ranks as large (0.1 to 1%). V is TRBV19 and J is TRBJ1-5, with D unclear. The CDR3 has 12 amino acids. Germline loops: CDR1 LNHDA, CDR2 SQIVND (reference sequence). V was cut by 3 bases and J by 5 bases, with 5 bases left in between. CDR3 in amino acids: CASSMQDQPQHF. DNA of the CDR3: TGTGCCAGTAGTATGCAGGATCAGCCCCAGCATTTT.

This clonotype is large (0.1 to 1%) in the sample. The genes are TRBV24-1 and TRBJ2-1, with 8 bases aligning to TRBD1. Trimming cost V 2 bases and J 6 bases; bases outside gene matches: 8. Germline V gives CDR1 KGHDR, CDR2 SFDVKD. The length of the CDR3 is 16 residues. The CDR3: CATSDSGTGEINEQFF. The CDR3 nucleotides read TGTGCCACCAGTGATTCCGGGACAGGAGAAATCAATGAGCAGTTCTTC.

The chain carries TRBV29-1 and TRBJ1-1; D is perhaps TRBD1 (6 bases). The length of the CDR3 is 16 residues. V lost 1 base, J lost 0 bases, and 15 bases lay in between. Germline CDR1 is SQVTM and CDR2 is ANQGSEA. Here the CDR3 reads CSVEGARGFVNTEAFF. The CDR3 coding sequence is TGCAGCGTTGAAGGGGCCAGGGGATTCGTGAACACTGAAGCTTTCTTT.

This clonotype is termed large. The V call is TRBV18, the J call TRBJ1-3; D not certain. With 10 bases removed from V and 0 bases from J, the gap between germline ends came to 13 bases. The CDR3 has 14 residues. Per the germline V gene, CDR1 is KGHSH and CDR2 is LQKENI. CDR3 amino acids: CATLDPASGNTIYF. As DNA, the CDR3 is TGTGCCACCCTTGACCCTGCCTCTGGAAACACCATATATTTT.

This chain uses TRBV20-1 with TRBJ2-5; possibly TRBD1 or TRBD2 for D (6 bases each). Germline CDR1 DFQATT, CDR2 SNEGSKA (reference sequence). The V end lost 6 bases, the J end lost 4 bases, and 12 bases lay between the germline ends. The CDR3 totals 12 residues. CDR3 in DNA: TGCAGTGCCCTCCCGGGGGCAGAGACCCAGTACTTC. Amino acid sequence: CSALPGAETQYF.

V and J are TRBV2 and TRBJ1-1; no clear D. V shed 10 bases and J shed 4 bases, with 7 bases lying between them. The CDR3 totals 10 residues. Germline values: CDR1 SNHLY, CDR2 FYNNEI. CDR3 sequence reads: CATAGTEAFF. The CDR3 DNA sequence: TGTGCCACCGCTGGCACTGAAGCTTTCTTT.

By sample share, this clonotype is large. The V call is TRBV28, the J call TRBJ2-3, with D uncertain. This CDR3 region has 14 residues. Germline V gene data show CDR1 as MDHEN and CDR2 as SYDVKM. The V end lost 3 bases, the J end lost 1 base, and 8 bases lay between the germline ends. CDR3 protein: CASSFLQGTDTQYF. The CDR3, as DNA: TGTGCCAGCAGTTTCCTTCAGGGCACAGATACGCAGTATTTT.

This clonotype rates as large. The chain carries TRBV4-3 and TRBJ2-4; 7 nucleotides match TRBD1. The CDR3 length is 15 residues. V was pared by 5 bases and J by 8 bases, with 12 bases of the junction left unmatched. Germline V gene data show CDR1 as LGHNA and CDR2 as YSLEER. CDR3 sequence reads: CASSTNRGPSDIQYF. The CDR3 coding sequence is TGCGCCAGCAGCACGAACAGGGGTCCCTCTGACATTCAGTACTTC.

This clonotype qualifies as large (0.1 to 1%). The CDR3 reads CASSLSTQRGGRPDTQYF. CDR3 nucleotides: TGTGCCAGCAGTTTATCCACCCAGCGGGGGGGCCGCCCCGATACGCAGTATTTT. The chain carries TRBV27 and TRBJ2-3; 10 nucleotides match TRBD2. Germline assignment: CDR1 MNHEY and CDR2 SMNVEV (reference sequence). This CDR3 comprises 18 residues. The V gene end was trimmed by 0 bases and the J gene end by 6 bases; junction bases not matched to a gene: 12.

The rearrangement uses TRBV19 and TRBJ1-1; tentatively, D is TRBD1 (6 bases). CDR1 and CDR2 (germline): LNHDA, SQIVND (reference sequence). The CDR3 has 13 residues. V lost 8 bases and J lost 2, with 12 bases in between. The DNA for the CDR3 is TGTGCCAGTCAGTTGGGGGGCAACACTGAAGCTTTCTTT. Translated, it gives CASQLGGNTEAFF.

This clonotype counts as large. The chain links TRBV2 to TRBJ2-2; D is undetermined. Germline assignment: CDR1 SNHLY and CDR2 FYNNEI. The CDR3 is 11 residues long. V was pared by 6 bases and J by 2 bases, with 1 base between. CDR3 nucleotides: TGTGCCAGCAGCAACACCGGGGAGCTGTTTTTT. Translating gives CASSNTGELFF.

Judged by abundance, this clonotype is large. The chain joins TRBV19 to TRBJ1-1; D possibly corresponds to TRBD1 (6 bases). V was trimmed by 11 bases and J by 3 bases, leaving 19 bases between them. Germline CDR1 LNHDA, CDR2 SQIVND (reference sequence). The CDR3 has 14 residues. The CDR3 sequence is CAVRRGAWDTEAFF. The DNA of the CDR3 is TGTGCCGTGAGGCGGGGGGCATGGGACACTGAAGCTTTCTTT.

This sequence joins TRBV5-6 and TRBJ1-5; D is unresolved. Per the germline V gene, CDR1 is SGHDT and CDR2 is YYEEEE. Deletions cut 0 bases from V and 2 bases from J, with 3 bases between. The CDR3 has 13 residues. The CDR3 spells CASSLVGNQPQHF. CDR3 nucleotides: TGTGCCAGCAGCTTGGTTGGCAATCAGCCCCAGCATTTT. Full variable domain (outside the CDR3, taken from reference TRBV5-6 and TRBJ1-5): DAGVTQSPTHLIKTRGQQVTLRCSPKSGHDTVSWYQQALGQGPQFIFQYYEEEERQRGNFPDRFSGHQFPNYSSELNVNALLLGDSALYLCASSLVGNQPQHFGDGTRLSIL.

This clonotype is labeled as large. This chain uses TRBV27 with TRBJ2-5, with TRBD1 identical over 7 bases. J was trimmed by 4 bases and V by 6 bases; bases with no gene match: 5. Germline CDR1 reads MNHEY; CDR2 reads SMNVEV (reference sequence). The CDR3 sequence is 13 residues long. The CDR3 region is CASSPPGGETQYF. The CDR3 bases are TGTGCCAGCAGCCCCCCAGGGGGAGAGACCCAGTACTTC.

Relative to its sample, this clonotype is large. This chain connects TRBV29-1 to TRBJ2-7; D could derive from TRBD1 or TRBD2 (5 bases each). In germline, CDR1 is SQVTM, CDR2 ANQGSEA. Trimming removed 2 bases from V and 6 bases from J, with 11 bases in between. CDR3 size: 12 residues. The CDR3 loop is CSVEKGAGEQYF. Here the CDR3 DNA reads TGCAGCGTTGAAAAAGGGGCGGGCGAGCAGTACTTC.

This clonotype is large (0.1 to 1%) in the sample. J is TRBJ2-7 and V is TRBV2; 8 nucleotides line up with TRBD1. Germline loops: CDR1 SNHLY, CDR2 FYNNEI. Unmatched junction bases numbered 5, after V lost 1 base and J lost 3 bases. The CDR3 length is 15 residues. The CDR3 is CASSEGYRGFYEQYF. CDR3 nucleotides: TGTGCCAGCAGTGAAGGGTACAGGGGGTTCTACGAGCAGTACTTC.

This clonotype is termed large (0.1 to 1%). The chain couples TRBV5-4 to TRBJ1-1, with D possibly TRBD1 on 6 matching bases. The CDR3 has 14 amino acids. V shed 4 bases and J shed 1 base, with 11 bases lying between them. CDR1 SGHNT and CDR2 YYREEE come from the germline V gene (reference sequence). The CDR3 loop is CASSAKGGNTEAFF. CDR3 sequence (DNA): TGTGCCAGCAGCGCCAAAGGGGGGAACACTGAAGCTTTCTTT.

By its share, this clonotype is large. The chain carries TRBV24-1 and TRBJ2-5, with D possibly TRBD1 on 7 matching bases. The length of the CDR3 is 14 residues. The V gene lost 6 bases and the J gene lost 7 bases, with 17 bases spanning the gap. Per germline, CDR1 KGHDR and CDR2 SFDVKD. The CDR3 DNA is TGTGCCACCAGTACGGAGGGACAGAGGGCGACCCAGTACTTC. It is translated as CATSTEGQRATQYF.

Sample share makes this clonotype large. The chain carries TRBV6-6 and TRBJ2-3, with TRBD1 matching 9 bases. Germline assignment: CDR1 MNHNY and CDR2 SVGAGI (reference sequence). Trimming took 10 bases from V and 6 from J; bases not matched to a gene: 11. The CDR3 runs to 14 residues. The DNA of the CDR3 is TGTGCCACGTGGCAGGGACAGGGTTATGATACGCAGTATTTT. As protein: CATWQGQGYDTQYF.

This clonotype ranks as medium-sized. This CDR3 is CASSISPSGGNTGELFF. In DNA, the CDR3 is TGTGCCAGTAGTATCTCGCCGAGCGGGGGGAACACCGGGGAGCTGTTTTTT. The genes are TRBV19 and TRBJ2-2, with TRBD2 matching over 8 bases. CDR3 size: 17 residues. After removal of 3 bases from V and 1 base from J, the junction contained 7 bases not matched to a gene. Germline values: CDR1 LNHDA, CDR2 SQIVND (reference sequence). Drawing the rest from reference TRBV19 and TRBJ2-2, the complete variable domain is DGGITQSPKYLFRKEGQNVTLSCEQNLNHDAMYWYRQDPGQGLRLIYYSQIVNDFQKGDIAEGYSVSREKKESFPLTVTSAQKNPTAFYLCASSISPSGGNTGELFFGEGSRLTVL.